This entry lists 11 T cell receptor beta chains sequenced from one sample in a study of tumor and adjacent non-tumor tissue in lung cancer. This sample's RNA came from whole unsorted tissue. A modified ARM-PCR protocol with three rounds of nested PCR amplified TCRbeta. Each CDR3 protein gets one entry after TCRdb re-called the multiplex PCR reads with MiXCR. The top ten hold under 45% of the sample, which has about 110,000 distinct CDR3 sequences, roughly 75% seen once. Sequencing was done on a sample of lung tumor tissue. The receptor source for this set is a woman aged 60-75 years with non-small cell lung cancer.

This clonotype was counted at least ten times. This rearrangement joins TRBV29-1 to TRBJ2-5; D may be TRBD2 (6 bases). CDR1 and CDR2 (germline): SQVTM, ANQGSEA. This CDR3 spans 15 amino acids. Between the trimmed V and J ends, which lost 1 base and 4 bases, there was a span of 16 bases. In nucleotides, the CDR3 is TGCAGCGTTGAAGGGCCCACGGGAGAAGTAGAGACCCAGTACTTC. Amino acids: CSVEGPTGEVETQYF. The whole variable domain, filled in from reference TRBV29-1 and TRBJ2-5, reads SAVISQKPSRDICQRGTSLTIQCQVDSQVTMMFWYRQQPGQSLTLIATANQGSEATYESGFVIDKFPISRPNLTFSTLTVSNMSPEDSSIYLCSVEGPTGEVETQYFGPGTRLLVL.

Concerning this clonotype: This CDR3 is missing its conserved last phenylalanine or tryptophan, likely due to a read error. The chain employs TRBV11-2 and TRBJ2-7; tentative D call: TRBD2 (6 bases). CDR1 is SGHAT, CDR2 FQNNGV, per germline. V was shortened by 4 bases and J by 6 bases, with 13 bases between the two germline ends. CDR3 length: 13 residues. This CDR3 reads CASSSDWGVEQYL. CDR3 DNA sequence: TGTGCCAGCAGCTCAGATTGGGGGGTCGAGCAGTACTTA.

This clonotype has ten or more counts. The CDR3 loop reads CSARRGTDTGELFF. The CDR3 DNA follows: TGCAGTGCTAGGCGCGGGACAGACACCGGGGAGCTGTTTTTT. The chain carries TRBV20-1 and TRBJ2-2; D is perhaps TRBD1 (7 bases). The CDR3 is made up of 14 amino acids. The V gene's germline CDR1 is DFQATT and CDR2 SNEGSKA (reference sequence). V lost 3 bases and J lost 3, with 11 bases in between.

About this clonotype: This may be a read error: a much more frequent sequence differs by one nucleotide. The J gene is TRBJ1-4, the V gene TRBV4-2; 8 nucleotides line up with TRBD1. V was clipped by 5 bases and J by 8 bases; unmatched bases: 7. There are 14 residues in the CDR3. Per the germline V gene, CDR1 is LGHNA and CDR2 is YNFKEQ. The CDR3, as DNA: TGTGCCAGCAGCTACCGGACAGGGAAGGAAAAACTGTTTTTT. Amino acids: CASSYRTGKEKLFF.

As concerns this clonotype: Since a much larger clone is just one base distant, this may be a read error. V and J are TRBV5-6 and TRBJ2-1; D perhaps matches TRBD2 (6 bases). From germline, CDR1 is SGHDT and CDR2 YYEEEE. The CDR3 consists of 13 residues. V lost 9 bases and J 3 bases, leaving 13 bases between the germline ends. CDR3 DNA sequence: TGTGCCAACAGATGGGGGGTCTACAATGAGCAGTTCTTC. As protein: CANRWGVYNEQFF.

This clonotype was recorded once. A much larger clone lies one base from this, so it may be a read error. The V call is TRBV4-3, the J call TRBJ1-1; 7 bases align to TRBD1. The germline CDR1 and CDR2 sequences are LGHNA and YSLEER. The CDR3 runs to 14 residues. The CDR3 region is CAGSQDSQGAEAFF. CDR3 sequence (DNA): TGCGCCGGCAGCCAAGATTCCCAGGGGGCTGAAGCTTTCTTT.

About this clonotype: One end of the junction is discordant with germline, which a read error may explain. CDR3 DNA: TGTGCCAGCGGCCATCAGGGATCGGCCTACGAGCACTACTTC. Translated, it gives CASGHQGSAYEHYF. The rearrangement joins TRBV14 to TRBJ2-7, with D possibly matching TRBD1 (5 bases). Looked up from germline, CDR1 is SGHDN and CDR2 is FVKESK. CDR3 size: 14 residues.

With respect to this clonotype: The junction departs from the called germline gene at one end, perhaps through a read error. This chain links TRBV20-1 with TRBJ1-5; D gene unclear. Germline V gene sequence: CDR1 DFQATT, CDR2 SNEGSKA (reference sequence). This CDR3 has 13 residues. The CDR3 coding sequence is TGCAGTTCTCATCCCGATGACGGTCAGCACCAGCATTTT. It is translated as CSSHPDDGQHQHF.

The chain uses TRBV29-1 and TRBJ2-7; D possibly corresponds to TRBD2 (5 bases). There are 11 residues in the CDR3. CDR1 SQVTM and CDR2 ANQGSEA come from the germline V gene. The DNA for the CDR3 is TGCAACGCCCGGGACTCCTACGAGCAGTACTTC. Translating it yields CNARDSYEQYF.

Concerning this clonotype: A much larger clone differs by one base, so this may be a read error. The rearrangement links TRBV12-3 or TRBV12-4 to TRBJ1-5; D remains ambiguous. The CDR3 contains 13 residues. Deletions cut 3 bases from V and 4 bases from J, with 7 bases between. The CDR3 here is CASSFRGNQPQHF. In DNA, the CDR3 is TGTGCCAGCAGTTTTCGGGGAAATCAGCCCCAGCATTTT.

With regard to this clonotype: At one end the junction does not follow the germline gene, possibly because of a read error. This rearrangement joins TRBV11-1 to TRBJ2-7; D is unclear. Per the germline V gene, CDR1 is SGHAT and CDR2 is FQDESV (reference sequence). There are 14 residues in the CDR3. The CDR3 here is CDSSLVSTAYEQYF. In DNA form, the CDR3 reads TGTGACAGCAGCTTAGTGAGTACAGCCTACGAGCAGTACTTT.